These T cell receptor beta chains were read from a single sample in a study of T-cell reconstitution after alpha-beta-depleted transplantation in children. One entry per CDR3 protein, called by TCRdb with MiXCR from the PCR reads. The table has approximately 800,000 distinct CDR3 sequences, 16% seen once. Material: PBMCs, mostly from graft donor cells, obtained 360 days after TCRalphabeta/CD19-depleted stem cell transplant. The receptors originated from a male patient between 10 and 17 years old who had a stem cell transplant for acute lymphoblastic leukemia, so the T cells may come from the graft donor. CDR3s include the opening cysteine and the closing phenylalanine or tryptophan. D genes are given only for firm matches. A row's size may be missing; if present it is once, few, many or a size class.

CDR3: CASQSHLVQGPLRNEQFF
DNA: TGTGCCAGCCAGAGCCATCTTGTACAGGGGCCCCTAAGGAATGAGCAGTTCTTC
D: TRBD1
J: TRBJ2-1
size: few
V: TRBV4-2

CDR3: CASSMLAGLTQETQYF
DNA: TGCGCCAGCAGCATGCTAGCGGGACTGACTCAAGAGACCCAGTACTTC
D: TRBD2
J: TRBJ2-5
size: .
V: TRBV4-1

CDR3: CSVQTGYGYTF
DNA: TGCAGCGTTCAGACAGGGTATGGCTACACCTTC
D: TRBD1
J: TRBJ1-2
size: few
V: TRBV29-1

CDR3: CASSLALTRTDTQYF
DNA: TGTGCCAGCAGCTTAGCGTTGACCCGCACAGATACGCAGTATTTT
D: .
J: TRBJ2-3
size: .
V: TRBV7-9

CDR3: CASRGLGSANTGELFF
DNA: TGTGCCAGCAGGGGCCTCGGGAGCGCGAACACCGGGGAGCTGTTTTTT
D: .
J: TRBJ2-2
size: .
V: TRBV2

CDR3: CASSEELGNYNEQFF
DNA: TGTGCCAGCAGTGAAGAGCTAGGGAACTACAATGAGCAGTTCTTC
D: .
J: TRBJ2-1
size: few
V: TRBV2

CDR3: CASSLEGGTGSAGYEQYF
DNA: TGTGCCAGCAGCTTAGAGGGGGGGACAGGTTCGGCGGGGTACGAGCAGTACTTC
D: .
J: TRBJ2-7
size: .
V: TRBV7-6

CDR3: CASSLEVSGDTQYF
DNA: TGCGCCAGCAGCTTGGAGGTTTCGGGCGATACGCAGTATTTT
D: .
J: TRBJ2-3
size: few
V: TRBV5-1

CDR3: CSVGAGALSSYNEQFF
DNA: TGCAGCGTTGGAGCGGGAGCCCTATCGTCCTACAATGAGCAGTTCTTC
D: TRBD2
J: TRBJ2-1
size: .
V: TRBV29-1

CDR3: CSARDTSGGKYNEQFF
DNA: TGCAGTGCTAGAGATACTAGCGGAGGGAAATACAATGAGCAGTTCTTC
D: TRBD2
J: TRBJ2-1
size: .
V: TRBV20-1

CDR3: CSVARQGLSYEQYF
DNA: TGCAGCGTTGCTAGACAGGGACTCTCCTACGAGCAGTACTTC
D: .
J: TRBJ2-7
size: .
V: TRBV29-1

CDR3: CAIKKRADTGELFF
DNA: TGTGCCATCAAGAAGCGGGCGGACACCGGGGAGCTGTTTTTT
D: .
J: TRBJ2-2
size: many
V: TRBV10-3

CDR3: CASSFTYRGRGKLFF
DNA: TGTGCCAGCAGCTTCACGTACAGGGGTCGAGGAAAACTGTTTTTT
D: TRBD1
J: TRBJ1-4
size: few
V: TRBV7-9

CDR3: CASSKETANTEAFF
DNA: TGTGCCAGCAGTAAGGAAACAGCTAATACTGAAGCTTTCTTT
D: .
J: TRBJ1-1
size: few
V: TRBV2

CDR3: CASSPQDRVNEKLFF
DNA: TGTGCCAGCAGTCCCCAAGACAGGGTTAATGAAAAACTGTTTTTT
D: TRBD1
J: TRBJ1-4
size: .
V: TRBV6-1

CDR3: CASSDTSGRKYEQFF
DNA: TGTGCCAGCAGCGATACTAGCGGGAGGAAGTATGAGCAGTTCTTC
D: TRBD2
J: TRBJ2-1
size: .
V: TRBV12-3/TRBV12-4

CDR3: CAISEGQGEAFF
DNA: TGTGCCATCAGTGAGGGACAGGGTGAGGCTTTCTTT
D: TRBD1
J: TRBJ1-1
size: many
V: TRBV10-3

CDR3: CASSFPTSGSNEQFF
DNA: TGCGCCAGCAGCTTCCCGACTAGCGGGTCCAATGAGCAGTTCTTC
D: TRBD2
J: TRBJ2-1
size: .
V: TRBV5-1

CDR3: CASSPGDIQTNEKLFF
DNA: TGCGCCAGCAGCCCCGGGGACATCCAAACTAATGAAAAACTGTTTTTT
D: .
J: TRBJ1-4
size: many
V: TRBV5-1

CDR3: CASSPFPRDGSYEQYF
DNA: TGTGCCAGCAGCCCTTTCCCCAGGGACGGCTCCTACGAGCAGTACTTC
D: .
J: TRBJ2-7
size: few
V: TRBV9

CDR3: CASSHGGIAKNIQYF
DNA: TGTGCCAGCAGCCATGGCGGGATAGCCAAAAACATTCAGTACTTC
D: .
J: TRBJ2-4
size: few
V: TRBV14

CDR3: CASSSSRVANTGELFF
DNA: TGCGCCAGCAGTTCATCCAGGGTAGCGAACACCGGGGAGCTGTTTTTT
D: .
J: TRBJ2-2
size: many
V: TRBV5-1

CDR3: CASSVSSTEQYF
DNA: TGCGCCAGCAGCGTGTCCTCGACGGAGCAGTACTTC
D: .
J: TRBJ2-7
size: few
V: TRBV5-1

CDR3: CASCPWGLAGGGTGELFF
DNA: TGTGCCTCCTGCCCCTGGGGACTAGCGGGAGGAGGCACCGGGGAGCTGTTTTTT
D: TRBD2
J: TRBJ2-2
size: .
V: TRBV11-3

CDR3: CASPGLSVTGELFF
DNA: TGTGCCAGCCCAGGGCTTTCGGTAACCGGGGAGCTGTTTTTT
D: .
J: TRBJ2-2
size: .
V: TRBV6-2/TRBV6-3

CDR3: CASSRNSRGYEQYF
DNA: TGTGCCAGCAGCCGTAACTCGAGGGGCTACGAGCAGTACTTC
D: .
J: TRBJ2-7
size: .
V: TRBV27

CDR3: CSARSPGSSTDTQYF
DNA: TGCAGTGCTCGTTCTCCGGGATCTAGCACAGATACGCAGTATTTT
D: .
J: TRBJ2-3
size: .
V: TRBV20-1

CDR3: CSARDFFYYNEQFF
DNA: TGCAGTGCTAGAGACTTCTTCTACTACAATGAGCAGTTCTTC
D: .
J: TRBJ2-1
size: .
V: TRBV20-1

CDR3: CASSRRVGSSYNEQFF
DNA: TGCGCCAGCAGCCGCCGGGTGGGGAGCTCCTACAATGAGCAGTTCTTC
D: .
J: TRBJ2-1
size: .
V: TRBV5-1

CDR3: CASSQARQGRHTEAFF
DNA: TGTGCCAGCAGCCAAGCAAGGCAGGGGAGACACACTGAAGCTTTCTTT
D: .
J: TRBJ1-1
size: many
V: TRBV4-2

CDR3: CASSLLGTSTDTQYF
DNA: TGTGCCAGCAGCTTACTGGGAACGAGCACAGATACGCAGTATTTT
D: .
J: TRBJ2-3
size: few
V: TRBV11-2

CDR3: CASSNTSGRSNEQFF
DNA: TGTGCCAGCAGCAATACTAGCGGGAGAAGCAATGAGCAGTTCTTC
D: TRBD2
J: TRBJ2-1
size: once
V: TRBV7-3

CDR3: CASSSPRPDTQYF
DNA: TGTGCCAGCAGTTCCCCCCGGCCAGATACGCAGTATTTT
D: .
J: TRBJ2-3
size: .
V: TRBV12-3/TRBV12-4

CDR3: CASSLDQGLEQYF
DNA: TGTGCCAGCAGCTTAGATCAGGGCCTCGAGCAGTACTTC
D: .
J: TRBJ2-7
size: many
V: TRBV5-5

CDR3: CASSARSGNSSYEQYF
DNA: TGTGCCAGCAGCGCCCGCTCCGGGAACAGCTCCTACGAGCAGTACTTC
D: .
J: TRBJ2-7
size: few
V: TRBV21-1

CDR3: CASSSRREGTGELFF
DNA: TGCGCCAGCAGCTCCCGCAGGGAGGGGACCGGGGAGCTGTTTTTT
D: TRBD2
J: TRBJ2-2
size: many
V: TRBV5-1

CDR3: CATSNGGAQPQHF
DNA: TGTGCCACCAGTAACGGGGGCGCTCAGCCCCAGCATTTT
D: .
J: TRBJ1-5
size: few
V: TRBV24-1

CDR3: CAISELGSDTQYF
DNA: TGTGCCATCAGTGAGTTAGGGTCAGATACGCAGTATTTT
D: .
J: TRBJ2-3
size: many
V: TRBV10-3

CDR3: CASSLTGGNYGYTF
DNA: TGTGCCAGCAGCTTGACAGGAGGAAACTATGGCTACACCTTC
D: .
J: TRBJ1-2
size: many
V: TRBV5-1

CDR3: CASSLETTYTGELFF
DNA: TGCGCCAGCAGCTTGGAAACTACCTACACCGGGGAGCTGTTTTTT
D: .
J: TRBJ2-2
size: .
V: TRBV5-1

CDR3: CASSSHSRGERPYEQYF
DNA: TGCGCCAGCAGCTCCCATAGCCGGGGCGAAAGACCCTACGAGCAGTACTTC
D: .
J: TRBJ2-7
size: .
V: TRBV5-1

CDR3: CASSSGRTNTGELFF
DNA: TGTGCCAGCAGCTCGGGACGGACTAACACCGGGGAGCTGTTTTTT
D: .
J: TRBJ2-2
size: .
V: TRBV7-3

CDR3: CASKDRTKNIQYF
DNA: TGCGCCAGCAAGGACAGGACCAAAAACATTCAGTACTTC
D: TRBD1
J: TRBJ2-4
size: few
V: TRBV5-1

CDR3: CASRPASGRITEQFF
DNA: TGTGCCAGCAGGCCCGCTAGCGGAAGAATAACTGAGCAGTTCTTC
D: TRBD2
J: TRBJ2-1
size: few
V: TRBV9

CDR3: CASKEGLAKNIQYF
DNA: TGTGCCAGCAAGGAAGGTTTAGCCAAAAACATTCAGTACTTC
D: .
J: TRBJ2-4
size: .
V: TRBV2